The T cell receptor beta chain under discussion was sequenced for a study of cytomegalovirus exposure and HLA in healthy donors. Points from the study as a whole: As was reported, the classifier diagnosed cytomegalovirus status with high specificity and sensitivity.

Germline assignment: CDR1 PRHDT and CDR2 FYEKMQ (reference sequence). Deletions cut 4 bases from V and 9 bases from J, with 13 bases between. This CDR3 comprises 14 residues. Of note for this clone: No antigen is known for it.

The PCR made use of 60 Vbeta and 13 Jbeta primers. Some clones are missing from TCRdb's copy, which holds only in-frame ones; the method was immunoSEQ multiplex PCR. The sample contains tens of thousands of clones, 55% to 80% of which appear only once. Sequencing input: PBMCs. The receptor was isolated from a man aged 40-50 years in good health and CMV-seropositive. The chain employs TRBV13 and TRBJ1-6; perhaps TRBD1 as D (6 bases). The CDR3 region is CASSSSQGFSPLHF. For the CDR3, the DNA is TGTGCCAGCAGCTCTTCTCAGGGGTTTTCACCCCTCCACTTT.